This T cell receptor beta chain was found in a study of T-cell memory formation after mild COVID-19. Findings and caveats of the study: Detection of some responders pre-infection suggested pre-existing cross-reactive memory T cells participated. Later expanders leaned CD4+, whereas day 15 to 85 contracting clones were balanced CD4/CD8.

Constant-segment primers were used for 5'RACE, and the resulting TCR alpha and TCR beta cDNA libraries carried sample barcodes and UMIs. TCRdb redid the calling of the 5' RACE reads with MiXCR, one entry per CDR3 protein. Of about 130,000 distinct CDR3 sequences listed, 20% to 25% are singletons. This clonotype was recorded a few times. Its cognate antigen is unknown. The sequence derives from an adult woman who had mild COVID-19 (a few samples of this study predate the infection). Cell type and time point are not known. Source material: PBMCs or a T cell subset sorted from them (not recorded which).

CDR3 protein: CASSQGLAGTDTQYF. DNA of the CDR3: TGCGCCAGCAGCCAAGGACTAGCGGGCACAGATACGCAGTATTTT. This chain uses TRBV4-3 with TRBJ2-3; 9 nucleotides line up with TRBD2. After removal of 1 base from V and 1 base from J, the junction contained 0 bases not matched to a gene. In germline, CDR1 is LGHNA, CDR2 YSLEER. The CDR3 spans 15 residues.